These 12 T cell receptor beta chains were sequenced from one sample in a study of T cell repertoires in cytomegalovirus infection. TCRdb analysed the reads with MiXCR anew, one entry per CDR3 protein. The table has roughly 720,000 distinct CDR3 sequences, roughly 35% seen once. The source material was PBMCs. These receptors were obtained from a human donor in good health (CMV status not recorded). Some clones in this sample may be carry-over from other donors' samples.

Note on this clonotype: The final CDR3 position lacks the conserved phenylalanine or tryptophan, pointing to a likely read error. No DNA is shown, since the ends of the CDR3 on it are uncertain; the CDR3 is the one TCRdb lists. The chain links TRBV4-1 to TRBJ2-1; TRBD1 is the table's D call and was not checked against the DNA. The CDR3 is 16 residues long, ends included. Per germline, CDR1 MGHRA and CDR2 YSYEKL. The CDR3 loop reads CASSQRGGMAYKEQLL.

The rearrangement uses TRBV18 and TRBJ1-1, with no clear D. CDR1 is KGHSH and CDR2 is LQKENI in the germline V gene. V shed 2 bases and J shed 11 bases, with 12 bases lying between them. The length of the CDR3 is 12 residues. The DNA of the CDR3 is TGTGCCAGCTCACCAAGAGGGCTCGAGGCTTTCTTT. The encoded protein is CASSPRGLEAFF.

J is TRBJ1-3 and V is TRBV7-8; TRBD1 is a possible D gene (6 bases). The V and J ends lost 2 bases and 2 bases respectively, with 13 bases between them. The CDR3 is 16 residues long. The V gene's germline CDR1 is SGHVS and CDR2 FQNEAQ. CDR3 region: CASSLTGSNTGNTIYF. The CDR3 region has the DNA TGTGCCAGCAGCTTAACAGGGAGCAATACTGGAAACACCATATATTTT.

The chain is built from TRBV9 and TRBJ2-1; 8 bases align to TRBD2. V shed 3 bases and J 6 bases; nucleotides not matched to a gene: 11. The germline gives CDR1 SGDLS, CDR2 YYNGEE. The CDR3 loop spans 16 amino acids. The CDR3 spells CASSGEAGENPNEQFF. The DNA of the CDR3 is TGTGCCAGCAGCGGGGAAGCGGGAGAAAACCCCAATGAGCAGTTCTTC.

Only a few counts were recorded for this clonotype. This chain links TRBV28 with TRBJ1-1; D remains ambiguous. Germline assignment: CDR1 MDHEN and CDR2 SYDVKM. V dropped 1 base and J dropped 1 base, with 7 bases sitting between them. This CDR3 contains 14 residues. CDR3: CASSLSQRNTEAFF. For the CDR3, the DNA is TGTGCCAGCAGTTTATCACAGCGGAACACTGAAGCTTTCTTT.

This sequence joins TRBV28 and TRBJ1-5; no clear D gene. Germline values: CDR1 MDHEN, CDR2 SYDVKM. V shed 2 bases and J shed 1 base, with 15 bases lying between them. This CDR3 has 17 amino acids. CDR3 in amino acids: CASSLTNPRGSNQPQHF. CDR3 DNA sequence: TGTGCCAGCAGTTTAACGAACCCACGAGGGAGCAATCAGCCCCAGCATTTT.

The chain combines TRBV12-3 or TRBV12-4 with TRBJ2-3, with a weak D call TRBD2 (5 bases). The CDR3 totals 14 residues. V dropped 3 bases and J dropped 4 bases, with 11 bases sitting between them. The CDR3, as DNA: TGTGCCAGCAGTTTGGGAGTAGGGCCAGATACGCAGTATTTT. As protein: CASSLGVGPDTQYF.

This rearrangement joins TRBV5-1 to TRBJ2-3; 10 nucleotides align to TRBD1. CDR1 SGHRS and CDR2 YFSETQ come from the germline V gene. CDR3 length: 16 amino acids. V was clipped by 2 bases and J by 4 bases; unmatched bases: 7. The CDR3 region has the DNA TGCGCCAGCAGCTTAGGGACAGGGGCCGTGTCAGATACGCAGTATTTT. This sequence encodes CASSLGTGAVSDTQYF.

This rearrangement joins TRBV2 to TRBJ1-4, with a weak D call TRBD1 (5 bases). V lost 3 bases and J lost 10, with 15 bases in between. Germline V gene data show CDR1 as SNHLY and CDR2 as FYNNEI. This CDR3 is built from 14 residues. The CDR3 loop reads CASSEGRANAKLFF. In nucleotides, the CDR3 is TGTGCCAGCAGTGAGGGCAGGGCTAACGCAAAACTGTTTTTT.

In its sample, this clonotype was seen a few times. The chain joins TRBV28 to TRBJ2-5; perhaps TRBD1 as D (6 bases). Looked up from germline, CDR1 is MDHEN and CDR2 is SYDVKM. The CDR3 covers 14 residues. The V and J ends lost 3 bases and 6 bases respectively, with 14 bases between them. The CDR3, as DNA: TGTGCCAGCAGTTTCCAGGGGCCTGGGAAGACCCAGTACTTC. It translates to CASSFQGPGKTQYF.

This clonotype was observed many times. The chain has TRBV7-6 and TRBJ1-3, with D hard to call. Deletions cut 5 bases from V and 0 bases from J, with 14 bases between. This CDR3 spans 16 amino acids. The germline gives CDR1 SGHVS, CDR2 FNYEAQ. CDR3 residues: CASSDPGPSSGNTIYF. DNA of the CDR3: TGTGCCAGCAGCGACCCGGGCCCCAGCTCTGGAAACACCATATATTTT.

The CDR3 reads CASSYGGGPANTEAFF. The CDR3 DNA reads TGTGCCAGCAGTTACGGGGGAGGGCCGGCGAACACTGAAGCTTTCTTT. V is TRBV6-5 and J is TRBJ1-1; possibly TRBD1 for D (5 bases). Trimming removed 2 bases at V and 1 base at J, with 14 bases between. The CDR3 totals 16 residues. Per germline, CDR1 MNHEY and CDR2 SVGAGI.